The 11 T cell receptor beta chains given below trace back to one sample, sequenced in a study of blood T cell repertoires in COVID-19. Using immunoSEQ multiplex PCR, the repertoire was profiled, and TCRdb retains in-frame clones only, with some absent. The sample lists tens of thousands of clones; approximately 79% were seen once. Sequencing was done on a sample of peripheral blood. These receptors all come from a man between 65 and 85 years old with COVID-19, enrolled during active disease.

The chain carries TRBV28 and TRBJ2-2, with 7 positions matching TRBD2. Germline V CDR1 and CDR2: MDHEN, SYDVKM. The CDR3 runs 14 residues. Unmatched junction bases numbered 1, after V lost 6 bases and J lost 0 bases. The CDR3 DNA is TGTGCCAGCAGGGGGAGGGCGAACACCGGGGAGCTGTTTTTT. The encoded protein is CASRGRANTGELFF.

This chain uses TRBV27 with TRBJ2-2; 9 nucleotides agree with TRBD2. With 7 bases clipped from V and 4 bases from J, the junction kept 10 bases outside the gene matches. CDR1 is MNHEY, CDR2 SMNVEV, per germline (reference sequence). CDR3 length: 16 amino acids. CDR3 in DNA: TGTGCCAGCAAACCAATAGGGACTAGCTCCACCGGGGAGCTGTTTTTT. This sequence encodes CASKPIGTSSTGELFF.

The chain carries TRBV3-1 (or the pseudogene TRBV3-2) and TRBJ2-7; D perhaps matches TRBD2 (5 bases). This CDR3 contains 16 residues. Between the trimmed V and J ends, which lost 4 bases and 5 bases, there was a span of 21 bases. Looked up from germline, CDR1 is LGHDT and CDR2 is YNNKEL (reference sequence). The CDR3 here is CASSPPRQEDLHEQYF. The CDR3 DNA is TGTGCCAGCAGCCCCCCGCGGCAGGAGGATCTCCACGAGCAGTACTTC.

The chain has TRBV7-2 and TRBJ2-4; 11 bases line up with TRBD2. With V trimmed by 6 bases and J by 0 bases, 13 bases remained unmatched. CDR3 length equals 19 residues. Germline V gene sequence: CDR1 SGHTA, CDR2 FQGNSA. The CDR3 DNA is TGTGCCAGCAGTCTCTCCGGGACTAGCGGACGTCTAGCCAAAAACATTCAGTACTTC. The encoded protein is CASSLSGTSGRLAKNIQYF. The full variable domain, its missing parts supplied by reference TRBV7-2 and TRBJ2-4, is GAGVSQSPSNKVTEKGKDVELRCDPISGHTALYWYRQSLGQGLEFLIYFQGNSAPDKSGLPSDRFSAERTGGSVSTLTIQRTQQEDSAVYLCASSLSGTSGRLAKNIQYFGAGTRLSVL.

About this clone itself: The sample has other DNA sequences that encode this CDR3 too. The chain couples TRBV5-4 to TRBJ2-5, with 9 nucleotides matching TRBD2. Trimming at V came to 2 bases and at J to 5 bases, leaving 4 bases not matched to a gene. This CDR3 comprises 14 residues. The germline gives CDR1 SGHNT, CDR2 YYREEE (reference sequence). CDR3 in DNA: TGTGCCAGCAGCTTAGCGGGAGGTCAGGAGACCCAGTACTTC. The encoded protein is CASSLAGGQETQYF.

The chain joins TRBV28 to TRBJ1-2; 9 positions match TRBD1. The CDR3 has 16 amino acids. The V and J ends lost 5 bases and 0 bases, in that order; junction bases with no gene match: 7. Germline V CDR1 and CDR2: MDHEN, SYDVKM. For the CDR3, the DNA is TGTGCCAGCAGTGGGACAGGGAGCCGATCTAACTATGGCTACACCTTC. Translated: CASSGTGSRSNYGYTF.

In its sample, this clone was seen once. V is TRBV9 and J is TRBJ1-6; TRBD1 is a possible D gene (6 bases). The germline V gene encodes CDR1 SGDLS and CDR2 YYNGEE. The V and J ends lost 2 bases and 10 bases respectively, with 16 bases between them. The CDR3 is 15 amino acids. The CDR3, as DNA: TGTGCCAGCAGCGTTTCGGGGGGCGACGGGTCACCCCTCCACTTT. Its translation is CASSVSGGDGSPLHF.

V is TRBV24-1 and J is TRBJ2-3, with a tentative D call TRBD1 (5 bases). This CDR3 region has 14 residues. The germline V and J ends were trimmed by 9 bases and 6 bases, with 18 bases remaining between them. Per the germline V gene, CDR1 is KGHDR and CDR2 is SFDVKD. The CDR3 DNA sequence: TGTGCCACCGGGGCCTTAGATGTTAGGGATACGCAGTATTTT. Its translation is CATGALDVRDTQYF.

This clone was detected a few times. The chain couples TRBV5-1 to TRBJ2-1; tentative D call: TRBD1 (5 bases). V was clipped by 0 bases and J by 3 bases, with 13 bases between them. Germline V gene lookup returns CDR1 SGHRS and CDR2 YFSETQ. The CDR3 consists of 16 residues. CDR3 region: CASSLEGVYGYNEQFF. The DNA for the CDR3 is TGCGCCAGCAGCTTGGAAGGGGTTTACGGCTACAATGAGCAGTTCTTC.

This chain joins TRBV28 and TRBJ1-6, with a possible D match to TRBD1 (6 bases). V lost 6 bases and J 7 bases, leaving 19 bases between the germline ends. Germline lookup yields CDR1 MDHEN and CDR2 SYDVKM. The CDR3 is made up of 16 amino acids. In DNA, the CDR3 is TGTGCCAGCAGGCCCCGGATGGGCAGGGGAAATTCACCCCTCCACTTT. The encoded protein is CASRPRMGRGNSPLHF.

The chain recombines TRBV19 with TRBJ2-2; 12 bases agree with TRBD2. V dropped 5 bases and J dropped 2; count of bases not matched to a gene: 6. The CDR3 runs 17 residues. The V gene's germline CDR1 is LNHDA and CDR2 SQIVND (reference sequence). The CDR3 DNA follows: TGTGCCAGTAGTCTCCGGACTAGCGGGATTAACACCGGGGAGCTGTTTTTT. Translating it yields CASSLRTSGINTGELFF.